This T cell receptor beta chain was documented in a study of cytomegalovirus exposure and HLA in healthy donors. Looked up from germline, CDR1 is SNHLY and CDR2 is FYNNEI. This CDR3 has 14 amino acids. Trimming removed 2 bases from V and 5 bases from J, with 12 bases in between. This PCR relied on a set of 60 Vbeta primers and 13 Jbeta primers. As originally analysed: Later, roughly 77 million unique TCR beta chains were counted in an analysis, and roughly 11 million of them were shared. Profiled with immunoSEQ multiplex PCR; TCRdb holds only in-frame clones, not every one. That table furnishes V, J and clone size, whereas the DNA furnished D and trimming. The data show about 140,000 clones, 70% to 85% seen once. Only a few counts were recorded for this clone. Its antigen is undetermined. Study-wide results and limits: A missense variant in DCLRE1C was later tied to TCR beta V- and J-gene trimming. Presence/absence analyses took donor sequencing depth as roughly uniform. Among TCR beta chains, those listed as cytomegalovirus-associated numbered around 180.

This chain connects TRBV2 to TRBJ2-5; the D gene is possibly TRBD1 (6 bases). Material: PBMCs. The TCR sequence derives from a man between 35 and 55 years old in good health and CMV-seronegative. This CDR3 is CASSERGFPETQYF. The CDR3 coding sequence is TGTGCCAGCAGTGAAAGGGGGTTTCCGGAGACCCAGTACTTC.